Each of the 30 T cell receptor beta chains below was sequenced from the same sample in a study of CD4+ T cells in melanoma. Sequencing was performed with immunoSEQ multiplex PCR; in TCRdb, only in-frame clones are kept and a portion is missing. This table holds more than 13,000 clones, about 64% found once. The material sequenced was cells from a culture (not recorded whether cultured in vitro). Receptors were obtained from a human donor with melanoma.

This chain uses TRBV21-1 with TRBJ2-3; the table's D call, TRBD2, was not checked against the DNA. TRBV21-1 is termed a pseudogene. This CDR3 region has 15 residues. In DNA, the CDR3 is TGTGCCAGCAGCAAATTCGGGGGGCTCACAGATACGCAGTATTTT. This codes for CASSKFGGLTDTQYF.

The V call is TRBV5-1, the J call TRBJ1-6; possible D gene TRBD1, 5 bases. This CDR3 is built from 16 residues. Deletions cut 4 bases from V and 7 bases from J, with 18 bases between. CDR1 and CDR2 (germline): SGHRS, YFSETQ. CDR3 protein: CASSNFREGMNSPLHF. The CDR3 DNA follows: TGCGCCAGCAGCAATTTTCGGGAGGGGATGAATTCACCCCTCCACTTT. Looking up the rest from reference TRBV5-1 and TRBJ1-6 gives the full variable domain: KAGVTQTPRYLIKTRGQQVTLSCSPISGHRSVSWYQQTPGQGLQFLFEYFSETQRNKGNFPGRFSGRQFSNSRSEMNVSTLELGDSALYLCASSNFREGMNSPLHFGNGTRLTVT.

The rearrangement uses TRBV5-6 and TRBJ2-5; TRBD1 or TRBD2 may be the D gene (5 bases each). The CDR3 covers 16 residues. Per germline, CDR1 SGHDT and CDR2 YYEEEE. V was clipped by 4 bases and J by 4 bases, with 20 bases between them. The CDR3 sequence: CASSPAAGGRGETQYF. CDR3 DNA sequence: TGTGCCAGCAGCCCTGCGGCTGGGGGAAGGGGAGAGACCCAGTACTTC.

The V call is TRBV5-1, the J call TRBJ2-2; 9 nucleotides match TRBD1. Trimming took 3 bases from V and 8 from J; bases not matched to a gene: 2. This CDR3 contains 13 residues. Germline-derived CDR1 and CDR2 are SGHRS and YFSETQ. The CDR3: CASSWTGEGELFF. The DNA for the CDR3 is TGCGCCAGCAGCTGGACAGGGGAGGGGGAGCTGTTTTTT.

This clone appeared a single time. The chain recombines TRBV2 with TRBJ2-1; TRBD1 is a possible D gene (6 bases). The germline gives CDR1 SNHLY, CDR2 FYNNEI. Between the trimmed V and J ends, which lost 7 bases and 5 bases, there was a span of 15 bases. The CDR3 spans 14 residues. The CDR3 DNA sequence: TGTGCCAGCAAAGTTTCGGGACACCACAATGAGCAGTTCTTC. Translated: CASKVSGHHNEQFF.

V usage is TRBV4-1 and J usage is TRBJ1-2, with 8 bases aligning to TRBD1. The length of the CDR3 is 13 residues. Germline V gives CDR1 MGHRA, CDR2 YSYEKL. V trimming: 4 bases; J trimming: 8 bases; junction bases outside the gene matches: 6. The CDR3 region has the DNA TGCGCCAGCAGCCCCTTGACAGGGGAGGGCTACACCTTC. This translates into CASSPLTGEGYTF.

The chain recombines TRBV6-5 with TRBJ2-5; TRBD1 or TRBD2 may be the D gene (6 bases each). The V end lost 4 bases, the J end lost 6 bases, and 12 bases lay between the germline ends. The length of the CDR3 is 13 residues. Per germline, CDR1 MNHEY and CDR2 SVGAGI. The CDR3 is CASSSWGAKTQYF. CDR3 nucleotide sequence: TGTGCCAGCAGTTCTTGGGGGGCAAAGACCCAGTACTTC.

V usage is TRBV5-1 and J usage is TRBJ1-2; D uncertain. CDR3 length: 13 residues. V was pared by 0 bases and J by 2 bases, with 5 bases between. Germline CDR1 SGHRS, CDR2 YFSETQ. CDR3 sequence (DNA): TGCGCCAGCAGCTTGGAACAGAACTATGGCTACACCTTC. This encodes CASSLEQNYGYTF.

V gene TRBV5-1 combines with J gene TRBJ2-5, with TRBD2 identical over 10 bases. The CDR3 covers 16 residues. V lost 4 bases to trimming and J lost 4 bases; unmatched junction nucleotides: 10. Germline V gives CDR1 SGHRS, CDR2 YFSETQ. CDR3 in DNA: TGCGCCAGCAGCCCGGTCCCCGCTAGCGGGGGAGAGACCCAGTACTTC. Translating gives CASSPVPASGGETQYF. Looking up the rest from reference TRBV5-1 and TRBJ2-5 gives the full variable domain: KAGVTQTPRYLIKTRGQQVTLSCSPISGHRSVSWYQQTPGQGLQFLFEYFSETQRNKGNFPGRFSGRQFSNSRSEMNVSTLELGDSALYLCASSPVPASGGETQYFGPGTRLLVL.

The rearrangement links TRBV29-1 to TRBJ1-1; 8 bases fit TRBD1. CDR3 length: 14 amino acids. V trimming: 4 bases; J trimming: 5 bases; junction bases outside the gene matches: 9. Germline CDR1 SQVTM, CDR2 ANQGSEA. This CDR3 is CSVAQGARRTEAFF. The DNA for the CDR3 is TGCAGCGTTGCTCAGGGGGCGAGACGGACTGAAGCTTTCTTT.

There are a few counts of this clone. CDR3 bases: TGTGCCAGCAGCCCCAAACAAGGACGATCCTACGAGCAGTACTTC. As protein: CASSPKQGRSYEQYF. The chain recombines TRBV6-6 with TRBJ2-7, with D hard to call. Germline values: CDR1 MNHNY, CDR2 SVGAGI (reference sequence). The CDR3 runs 15 residues. The V end lost 6 bases, the J end lost 1 base, and 16 bases lay between the germline ends.

The CDR3 nucleotides read TGTGCCAGCAGCTTCGGGGGGGCCTCGAATGAGCAGTTCTTC. It yields the protein CASSFGGASNEQFF. The J gene is TRBJ2-1, the V gene TRBV11-1, with 8 bases fitting TRBD2. The V gene end was trimmed by 3 bases and the J gene end by 7 bases; junction bases not matched to a gene: 5. This CDR3 spans 14 amino acids. CDR1 and CDR2 from the germline V gene are SGHAT and FQDESV (reference sequence).

CDR3 nucleotides: TGTGCCAGCCAAGGAGGGGTGGGCACCGGGGAGCTGTTTTTT. Amino acid sequence: CASQGGVGTGELFF. V gene TRBV6-6 combines with J gene TRBJ2-2; D is possibly TRBD2 (6 bases). V lost 8 bases and J lost 4, with 14 bases in between. CDR3 size: 14 residues. Germline V gives CDR1 MNHNY, CDR2 SVGAGI (reference sequence).

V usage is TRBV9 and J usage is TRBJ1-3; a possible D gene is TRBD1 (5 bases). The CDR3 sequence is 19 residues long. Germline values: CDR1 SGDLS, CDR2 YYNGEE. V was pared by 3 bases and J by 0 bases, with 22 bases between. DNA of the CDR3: TGTGCCAGCAGCGCCCTTCAAAAGGGGAACAGCCTCTCTGGAAACACCATATATTTT. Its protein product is CASSALQKGNSLSGNTIYF. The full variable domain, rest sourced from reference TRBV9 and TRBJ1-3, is DSGVTQTPKHLITATGQRVTLRCSPRSGDLSVYWYQQSLDQGLQFLIQYYNGEERAKGNILERFSAQQFPDLHSELNLSSLELGDSALYFCASSALQKGNSLSGNTIYFGEGSWLTVV.

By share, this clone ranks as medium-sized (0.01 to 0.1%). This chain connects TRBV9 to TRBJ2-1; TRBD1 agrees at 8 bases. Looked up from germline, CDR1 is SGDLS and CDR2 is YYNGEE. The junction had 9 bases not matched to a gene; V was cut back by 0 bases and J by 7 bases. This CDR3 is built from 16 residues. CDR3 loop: CASSVASQGAGNEQFF. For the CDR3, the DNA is TGTGCCAGCAGCGTAGCTAGCCAGGGGGCCGGGAATGAGCAGTTCTTC.

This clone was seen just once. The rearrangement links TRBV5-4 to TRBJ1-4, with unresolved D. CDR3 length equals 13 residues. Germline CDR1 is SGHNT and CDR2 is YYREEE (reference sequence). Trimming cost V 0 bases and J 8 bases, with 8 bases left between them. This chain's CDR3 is CASSLGAGEKLFF. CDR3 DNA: TGTGCCAGCAGCTTGGGCGCGGGGGAAAAACTGTTTTTT. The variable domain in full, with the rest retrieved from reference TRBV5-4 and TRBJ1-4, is ETGVTQSPTHLIKTRGQQVTLRCSSQSGHNTVSWYQQALGQGPQFIFQYYREEENGRGNFPPRFSGLQFPNYSSELNVNALELDDSALYLCASSLGAGEKLFFGSGTQLSVL.

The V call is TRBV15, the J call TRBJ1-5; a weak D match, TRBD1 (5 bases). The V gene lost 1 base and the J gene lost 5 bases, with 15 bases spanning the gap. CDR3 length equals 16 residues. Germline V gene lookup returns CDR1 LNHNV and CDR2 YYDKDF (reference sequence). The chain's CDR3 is CATSRAEGYGDQPQHF. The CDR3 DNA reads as TGTGCCACCAGCAGAGCGGAGGGGTACGGGGATCAGCCCCAGCATTTT.

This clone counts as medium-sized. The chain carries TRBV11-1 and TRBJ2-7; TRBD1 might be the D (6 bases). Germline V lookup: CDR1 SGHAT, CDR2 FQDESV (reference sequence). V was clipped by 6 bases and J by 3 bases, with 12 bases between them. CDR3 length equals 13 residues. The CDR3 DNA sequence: TGTGCCAGCAGGAAAGACAGGAACTACGAGCAGTACTTC. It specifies CASRKDRNYEQYF.

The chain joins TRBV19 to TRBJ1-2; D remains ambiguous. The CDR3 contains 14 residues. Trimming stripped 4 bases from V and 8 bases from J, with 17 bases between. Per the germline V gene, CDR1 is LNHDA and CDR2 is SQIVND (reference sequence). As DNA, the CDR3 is TGTGCCAGTAGTACATCTGCAGGAAGAATGGGCTACACCTTC. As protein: CASSTSAGRMGYTF.

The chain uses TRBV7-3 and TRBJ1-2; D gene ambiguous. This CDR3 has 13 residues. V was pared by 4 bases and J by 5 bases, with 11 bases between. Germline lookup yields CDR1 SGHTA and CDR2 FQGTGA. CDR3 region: CASSSGDGYGYTF. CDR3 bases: TGTGCCAGCAGCTCAGGAGATGGATATGGCTACACCTTC.

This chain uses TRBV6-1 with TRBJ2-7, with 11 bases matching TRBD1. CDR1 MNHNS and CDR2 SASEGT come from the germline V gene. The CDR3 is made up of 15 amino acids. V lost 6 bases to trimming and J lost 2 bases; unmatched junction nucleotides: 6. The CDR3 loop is CASRAPGQGAYEQYF. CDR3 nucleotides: TGTGCCAGCAGAGCACCGGGACAGGGGGCCTACGAGCAGTACTTC.

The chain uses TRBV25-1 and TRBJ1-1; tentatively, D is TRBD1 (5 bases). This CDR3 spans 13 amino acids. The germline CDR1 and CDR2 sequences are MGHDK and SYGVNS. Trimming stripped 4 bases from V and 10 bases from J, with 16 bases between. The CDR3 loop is CASSASPRVSAFF. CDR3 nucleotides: TGTGCCAGCAGTGCGTCCCCCAGGGTCTCAGCTTTCTTT.

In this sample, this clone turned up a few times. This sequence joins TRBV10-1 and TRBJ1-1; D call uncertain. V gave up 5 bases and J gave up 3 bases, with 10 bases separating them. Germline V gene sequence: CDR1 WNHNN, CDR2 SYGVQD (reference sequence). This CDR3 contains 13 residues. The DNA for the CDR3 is TGCGCCAGCAGTTATAAGTTTGACACTGAAGCTTTCTTT. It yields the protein CASSYKFDTEAFF.

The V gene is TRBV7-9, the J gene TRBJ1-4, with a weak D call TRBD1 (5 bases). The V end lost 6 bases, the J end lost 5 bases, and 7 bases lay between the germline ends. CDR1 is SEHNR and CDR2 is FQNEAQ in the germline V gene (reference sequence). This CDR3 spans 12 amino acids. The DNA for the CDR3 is TGTGCCAGCAGTCGGGACAATGAAAAACTGTTTTTT. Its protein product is CASSRDNEKLFF.

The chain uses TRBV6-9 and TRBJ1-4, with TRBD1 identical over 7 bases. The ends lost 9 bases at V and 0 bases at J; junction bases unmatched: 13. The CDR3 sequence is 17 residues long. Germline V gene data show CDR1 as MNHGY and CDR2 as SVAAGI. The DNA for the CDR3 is TGTGCCAGAACGGGGACAGAAACCTATGCAACTAATGAAAAACTGTTTTTT. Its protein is CARTGTETYATNEKLFF.

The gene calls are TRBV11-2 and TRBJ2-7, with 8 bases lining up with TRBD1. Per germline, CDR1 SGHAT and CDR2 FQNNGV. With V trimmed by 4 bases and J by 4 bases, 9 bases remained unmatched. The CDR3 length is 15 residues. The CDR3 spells CASSSYRGTAYEQYF. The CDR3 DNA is TGTGCCAGCAGCTCCTACAGGGGGACCGCGTACGAGCAGTACTTC.

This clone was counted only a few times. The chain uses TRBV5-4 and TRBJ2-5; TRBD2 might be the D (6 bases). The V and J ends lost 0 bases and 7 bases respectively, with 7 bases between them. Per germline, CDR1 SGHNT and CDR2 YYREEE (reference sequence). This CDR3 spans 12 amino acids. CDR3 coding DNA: TGTGCCAGCAGCTTGGAGACTAGGACCCAGTACTTC. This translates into CASSLETRTQYF.

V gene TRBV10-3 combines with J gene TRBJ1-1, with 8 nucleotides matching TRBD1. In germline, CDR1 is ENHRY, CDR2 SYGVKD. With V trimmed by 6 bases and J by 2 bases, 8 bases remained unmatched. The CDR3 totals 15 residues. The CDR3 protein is CAIRDGGQDNTEAFF. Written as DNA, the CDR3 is TGTGCCATCAGAGATGGGGGACAGGACAACACTGAAGCTTTCTTT.

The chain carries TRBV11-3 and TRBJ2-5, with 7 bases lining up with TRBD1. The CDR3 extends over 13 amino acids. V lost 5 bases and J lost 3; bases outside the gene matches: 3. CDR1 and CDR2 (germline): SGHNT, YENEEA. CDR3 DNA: TGTGCCAGCAGCCCGACAGGGAAAGAGACCCAGTACTTC. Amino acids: CASSPTGKETQYF. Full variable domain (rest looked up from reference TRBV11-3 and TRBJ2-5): EAGVVQSPRYKIIEKKQPVAFWCNPISGHNTLYWYLQNLGQGPELLIRYENEEAVDDSQLPKDRFSAERLKGVDSTLKIQPAELGDSAVYLCASSPTGKETQYFGPGTRLLVL.

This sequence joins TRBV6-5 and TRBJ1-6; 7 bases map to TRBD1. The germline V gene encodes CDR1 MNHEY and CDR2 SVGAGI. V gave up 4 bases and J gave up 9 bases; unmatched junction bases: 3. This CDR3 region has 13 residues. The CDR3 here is CASSSTGRSPLHF. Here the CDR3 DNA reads TGTGCCAGCAGTTCGACAGGGCGTTCACCCCTCCACTTT.